Listed here is a single T cell receptor beta chain. This record comes from a study of cytomegalovirus exposure and HLA in healthy donors. Sequencing used immunoSEQ multiplex PCR; TCRdb keeps in-frame clones, though not all of them. The table includes hundreds of thousands of clones, about nine tenths detected once. The sequenced material came from PBMCs. The clonotype was recovered from a woman younger than 45 in good health and CMV-seronegative.

The CDR3 protein is CASRPSGRDNEQFF. Here the CDR3 DNA reads TGTGCCAGCAGACCTAGCGGGAGAGACAATGAGCAGTTCTTC. The V gene is TRBV2, the J gene TRBJ2-1; 10 nucleotides align to TRBD2. Trimming cost V 6 bases and J 5 bases; bases outside gene matches: 4. The length of the CDR3 is 14 residues. Germline CDR1 SNHLY, CDR2 FYNNEI.